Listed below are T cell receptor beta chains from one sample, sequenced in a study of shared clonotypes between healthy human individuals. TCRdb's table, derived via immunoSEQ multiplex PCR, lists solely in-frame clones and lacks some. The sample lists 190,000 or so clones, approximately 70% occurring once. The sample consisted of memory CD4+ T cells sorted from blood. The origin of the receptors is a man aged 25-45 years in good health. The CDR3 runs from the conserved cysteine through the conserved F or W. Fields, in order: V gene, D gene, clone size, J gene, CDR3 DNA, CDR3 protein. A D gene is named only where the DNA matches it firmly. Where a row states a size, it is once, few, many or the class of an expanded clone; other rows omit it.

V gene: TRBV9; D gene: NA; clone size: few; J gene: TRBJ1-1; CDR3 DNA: TGTGCCAGCAGCCCAGTGGGTCAGCGTGAAGCTTTCTTT; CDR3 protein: CASSPVGQREAFF
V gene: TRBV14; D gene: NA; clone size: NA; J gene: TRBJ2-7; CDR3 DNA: TGTGCCAGCAGGTCAGGGTTAATCCACGAGCAGTACTTC; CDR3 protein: CASRSGLIHEQYF
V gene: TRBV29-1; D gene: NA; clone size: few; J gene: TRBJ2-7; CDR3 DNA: TGCAGCGTTGATGGGCAGAGGGGGCAGTACTTC; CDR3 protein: CSVDGQRGQYF
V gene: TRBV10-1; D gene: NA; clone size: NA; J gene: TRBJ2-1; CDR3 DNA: TGCGCCAGCAGTGAGACAGGGAGAGGATCCTACAATGAGCAGTTCTTC; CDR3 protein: CASSETGRGSYNEQFF
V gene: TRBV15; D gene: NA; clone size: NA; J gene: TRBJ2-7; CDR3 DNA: TGTGCCACCAGCAGAGTACTAGCCGACGAGCAGTACTTC; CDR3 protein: CATSRVLADEQYF
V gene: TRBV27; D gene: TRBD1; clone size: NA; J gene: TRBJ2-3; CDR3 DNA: TGTGCCAGCAGTTTTTGGGCAGGGGGTCTCGCAGATACGCAGTATTTT; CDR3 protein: CASSFWAGGLADTQYF
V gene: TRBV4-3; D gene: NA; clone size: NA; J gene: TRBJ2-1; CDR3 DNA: TGCGCCAGCAGCGTAGCGGAGAGCTCCTACAATGAGCAGTTCTTC; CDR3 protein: CASSVAESSYNEQFF
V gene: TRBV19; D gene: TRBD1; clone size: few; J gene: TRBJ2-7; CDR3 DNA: TGTGCCAGTAGTACACAACAGGGGGCACAATTCGGCGAGCAGTACTTC; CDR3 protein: CASSTQQGAQFGEQYF
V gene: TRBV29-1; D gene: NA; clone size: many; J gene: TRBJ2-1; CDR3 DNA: TGCAGCGTTGGGCAGGACACACACTACAATGAGCAGTTCTTC; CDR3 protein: CSVGQDTHYNEQFF
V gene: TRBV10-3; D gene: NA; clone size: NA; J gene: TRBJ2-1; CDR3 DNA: TGTGCCATCACAGTCGGTCAGGGAAGAGAGAATGAGCAGTTCTTC; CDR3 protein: CAITVGQGRENEQFF
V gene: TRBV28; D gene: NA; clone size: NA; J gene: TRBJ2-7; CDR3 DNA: TGTGCCAGTACAGGGAACTCGTACGAGCAGTACTTC; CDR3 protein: CASTGNSYEQYF
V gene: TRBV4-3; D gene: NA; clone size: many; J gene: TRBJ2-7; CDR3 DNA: TGCGCCAGCAGCCAAGAGGTTTGGGGATCCTACGAGCAGTACTTC; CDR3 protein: CASSQEVWGSYEQYF
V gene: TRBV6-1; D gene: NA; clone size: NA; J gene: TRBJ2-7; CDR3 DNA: TGTGCCAGTTTGCTTCCTAGCTACGAGCAGTACTTC; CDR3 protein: CASLLPSYEQYF
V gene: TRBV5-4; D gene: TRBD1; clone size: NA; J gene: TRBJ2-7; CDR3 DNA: TGTGCCAGCAGCTTGGGGGGACAGGGACCATACGAGCAGTACTTC; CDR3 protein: CASSLGGQGPYEQYF
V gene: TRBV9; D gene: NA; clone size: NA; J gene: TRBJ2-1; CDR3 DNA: TGTGCCAGCAGCGTAACCAATGCTGGGGGTTACAATGAGCAGTTCTTC; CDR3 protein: CASSVTNAGGYNEQFF
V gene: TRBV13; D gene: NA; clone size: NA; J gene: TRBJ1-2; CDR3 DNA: TGTGCCAGCAGCTTATCCGTTAAGGGGGGCGGCTACACCTTC; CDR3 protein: CASSLSVKGGGYTF
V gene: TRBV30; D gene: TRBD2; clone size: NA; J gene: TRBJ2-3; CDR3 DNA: TGTGCCTGGGAAGTCGGGGGGGCAGATACGCAGTATTTT; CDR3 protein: CAWEVGGADTQYF
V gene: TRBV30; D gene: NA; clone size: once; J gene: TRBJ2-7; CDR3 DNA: TGTGCCTGGAGTTTTAGGCTGCTTAGCTCCTACGAGCAGTACTTC; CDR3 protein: CAWSFRLLSSYEQYF
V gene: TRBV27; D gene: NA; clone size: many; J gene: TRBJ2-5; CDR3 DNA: TGTGCCAGCAGTTTACTTACGACAAAGGGCGCGGAGACCCAGTACTTC; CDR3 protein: CASSLLTTKGAETQYF
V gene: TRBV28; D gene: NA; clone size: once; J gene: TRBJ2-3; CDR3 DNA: TGTGCCAGCTTCTCTGGCGGGATGGCAGATACGCAGTATTTT; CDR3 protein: CASFSGGMADTQYF
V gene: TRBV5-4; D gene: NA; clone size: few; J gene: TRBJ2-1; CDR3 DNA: TGTGCCAGCAGCGCCATAGACAATGAGCAGTTCTTC; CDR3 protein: CASSAIDNEQFF
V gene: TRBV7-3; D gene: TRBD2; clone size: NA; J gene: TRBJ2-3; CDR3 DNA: TGTGCCAGCAGCTTCTTCGCGGGAGAAGATACGCAGTATTTT; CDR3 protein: CASSFFAGEDTQYF